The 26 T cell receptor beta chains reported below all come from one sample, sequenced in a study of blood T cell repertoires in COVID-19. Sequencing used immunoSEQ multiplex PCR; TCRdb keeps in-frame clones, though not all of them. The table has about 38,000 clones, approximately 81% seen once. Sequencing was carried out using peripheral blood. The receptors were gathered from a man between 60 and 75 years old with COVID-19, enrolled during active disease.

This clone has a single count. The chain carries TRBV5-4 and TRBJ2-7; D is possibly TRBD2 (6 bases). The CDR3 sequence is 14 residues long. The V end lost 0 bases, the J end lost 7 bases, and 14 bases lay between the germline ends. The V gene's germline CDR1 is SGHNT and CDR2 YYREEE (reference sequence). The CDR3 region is CASSLESGVGEQYF. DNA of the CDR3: TGTGCCAGCAGCTTGGAATCGGGAGTTGGGGAGCAGTACTTC.

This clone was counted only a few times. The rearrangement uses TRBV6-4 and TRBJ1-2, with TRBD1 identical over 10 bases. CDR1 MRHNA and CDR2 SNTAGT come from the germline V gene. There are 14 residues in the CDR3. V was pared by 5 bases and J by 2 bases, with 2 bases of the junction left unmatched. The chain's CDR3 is CASSPDRGNYGYTF. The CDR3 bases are TGTGCCAGCAGTCCGGACAGGGGGAACTATGGCTACACCTTC.

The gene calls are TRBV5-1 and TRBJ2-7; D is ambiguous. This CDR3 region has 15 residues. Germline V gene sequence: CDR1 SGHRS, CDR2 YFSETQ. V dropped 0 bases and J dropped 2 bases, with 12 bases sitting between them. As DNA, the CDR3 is TGCGCCAGCAGCTTGGAGACTCCCGCCGCCTACGAGCAGTACTTC. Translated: CASSLETPAAYEQYF.

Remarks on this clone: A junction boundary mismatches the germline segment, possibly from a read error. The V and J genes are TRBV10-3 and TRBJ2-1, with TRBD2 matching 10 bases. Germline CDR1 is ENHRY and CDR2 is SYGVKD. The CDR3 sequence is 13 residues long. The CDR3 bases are TGTGCCATCTCGAGGAGCGGGAGGGCCGAGGGGCTCTTC. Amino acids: CAISRSGRAEGLF.

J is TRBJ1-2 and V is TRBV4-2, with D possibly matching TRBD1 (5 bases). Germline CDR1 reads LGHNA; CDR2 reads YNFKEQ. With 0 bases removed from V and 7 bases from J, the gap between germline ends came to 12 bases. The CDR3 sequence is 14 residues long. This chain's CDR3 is CASSQEGGTGGYTF. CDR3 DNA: TGTGCCAGCAGCCAAGAGGGGGGTACTGGTGGCTACACCTTC.

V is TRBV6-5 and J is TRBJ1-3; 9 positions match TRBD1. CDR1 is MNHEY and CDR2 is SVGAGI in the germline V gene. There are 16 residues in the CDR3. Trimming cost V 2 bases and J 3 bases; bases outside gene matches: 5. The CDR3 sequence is CASSYGGQGYGNTIYF. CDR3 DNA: TGTGCCAGCAGTTACGGGGGACAGGGATATGGAAACACCATATATTTT.

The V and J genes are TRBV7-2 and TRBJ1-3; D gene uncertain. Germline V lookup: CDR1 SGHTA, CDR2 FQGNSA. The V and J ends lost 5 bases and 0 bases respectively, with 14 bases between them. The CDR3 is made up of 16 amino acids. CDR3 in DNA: TGTGCCAGCAGCCCGAGGGTGTTCACCTCTGGAAACACCATATATTTT. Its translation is CASSPRVFTSGNTIYF.

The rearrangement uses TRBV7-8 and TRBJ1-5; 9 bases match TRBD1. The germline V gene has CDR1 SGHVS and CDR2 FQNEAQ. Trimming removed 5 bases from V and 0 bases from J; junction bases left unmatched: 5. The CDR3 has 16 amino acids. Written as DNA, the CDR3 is TGTGCCAGCAGCCGGGACAGGGCCGCTAGCAATCAGCCCCAGCATTTT. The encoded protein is CASSRDRAASNQPQHF.

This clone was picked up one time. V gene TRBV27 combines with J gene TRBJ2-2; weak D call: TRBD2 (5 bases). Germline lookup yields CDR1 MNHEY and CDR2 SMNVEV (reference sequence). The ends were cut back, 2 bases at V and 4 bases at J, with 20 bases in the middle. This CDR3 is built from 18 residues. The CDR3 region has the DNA TGTGCCAGCAGTTTAGAGTTTGGCAGAGGAGGTACCACCGGGGAGCTGTTTTTT. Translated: CASSLEFGRGGTTGELFF.

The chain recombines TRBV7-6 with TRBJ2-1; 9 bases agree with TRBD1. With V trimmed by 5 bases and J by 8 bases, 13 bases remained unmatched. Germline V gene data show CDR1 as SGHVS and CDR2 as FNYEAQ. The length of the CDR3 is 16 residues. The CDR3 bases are TGTGCCAGCAGCCCAACCGGGACAGGGATTAGGGATGAGCAGTTCTTC. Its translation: CASSPTGTGIRDEQFF.

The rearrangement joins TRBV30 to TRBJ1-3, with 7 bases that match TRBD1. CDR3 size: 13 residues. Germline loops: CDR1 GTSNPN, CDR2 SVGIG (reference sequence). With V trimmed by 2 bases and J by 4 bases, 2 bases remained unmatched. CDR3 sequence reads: CAWSTGAGNTIYF. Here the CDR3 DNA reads TGTGCCTGGAGTACAGGGGCGGGAAACACCATATATTTT.

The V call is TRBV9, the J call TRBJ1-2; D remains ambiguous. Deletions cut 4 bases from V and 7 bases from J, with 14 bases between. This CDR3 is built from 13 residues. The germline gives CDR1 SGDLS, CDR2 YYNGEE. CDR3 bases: TGTGCCAGCAGCTCTACCGAATCGGTTGGCTACACCTTC. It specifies CASSSTESVGYTF.

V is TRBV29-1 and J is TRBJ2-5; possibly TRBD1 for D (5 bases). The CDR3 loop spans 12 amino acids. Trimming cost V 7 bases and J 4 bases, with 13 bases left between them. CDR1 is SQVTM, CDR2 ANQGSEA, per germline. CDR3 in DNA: TGCAGCGGGGGATCAGGGTCAGAGACCCAGTACTTC. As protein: CSGGSGSETQYF.

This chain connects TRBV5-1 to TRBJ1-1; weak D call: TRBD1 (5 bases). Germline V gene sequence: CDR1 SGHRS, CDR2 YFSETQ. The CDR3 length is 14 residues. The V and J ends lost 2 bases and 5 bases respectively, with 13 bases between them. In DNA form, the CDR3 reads TGCGCCAGCAGCTTAGATGAGGGGAGGACTGAAGCTTTCTTT. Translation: CASSLDEGRTEAFF.

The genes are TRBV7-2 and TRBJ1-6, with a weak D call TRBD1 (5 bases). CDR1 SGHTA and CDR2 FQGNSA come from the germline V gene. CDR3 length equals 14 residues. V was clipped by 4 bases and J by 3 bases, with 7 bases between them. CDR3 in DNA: TGTGCCAGCAGCTCAGGGAACTATAATTCACCCCTCCACTTT. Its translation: CASSSGNYNSPLHF.

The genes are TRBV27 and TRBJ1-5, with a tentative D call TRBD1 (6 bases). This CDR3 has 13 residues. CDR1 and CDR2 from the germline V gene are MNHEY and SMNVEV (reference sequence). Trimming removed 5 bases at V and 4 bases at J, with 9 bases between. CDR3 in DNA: TGTGCCAGCAGTCCAGACAGGAATCAGCCCCAGCATTTT. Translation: CASSPDRNQPQHF.

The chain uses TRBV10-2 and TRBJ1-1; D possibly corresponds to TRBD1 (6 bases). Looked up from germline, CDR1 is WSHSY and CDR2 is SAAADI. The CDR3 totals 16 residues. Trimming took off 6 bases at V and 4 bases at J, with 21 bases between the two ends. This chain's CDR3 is CASSNRQVRLGTEAFF. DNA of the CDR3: TGCGCCAGCAGCAACCGACAGGTGAGGTTGGGCACTGAAGCTTTCTTT.

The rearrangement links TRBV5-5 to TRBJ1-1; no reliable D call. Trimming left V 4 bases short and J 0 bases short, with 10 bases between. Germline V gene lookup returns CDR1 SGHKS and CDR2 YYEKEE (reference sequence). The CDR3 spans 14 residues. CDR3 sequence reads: CASSITAMNTEAFF. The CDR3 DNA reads TGTGCCAGCAGCATTACCGCTATGAACACTGAAGCTTTCTTT.

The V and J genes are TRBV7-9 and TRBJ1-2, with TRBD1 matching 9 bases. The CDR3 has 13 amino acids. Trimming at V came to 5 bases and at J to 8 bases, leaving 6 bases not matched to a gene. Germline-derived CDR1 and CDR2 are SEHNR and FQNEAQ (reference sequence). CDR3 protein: CASSPDRGLGYTF. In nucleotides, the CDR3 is TGTGCCAGCAGCCCCGACAGGGGGTTAGGCTACACCTTC.

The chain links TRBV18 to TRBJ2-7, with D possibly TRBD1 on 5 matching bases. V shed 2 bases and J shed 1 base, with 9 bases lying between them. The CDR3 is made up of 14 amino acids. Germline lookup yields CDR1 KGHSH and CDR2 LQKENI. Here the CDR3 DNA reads TGTGCCAGCTCACCAAAACAGGATTCCTACGAGCAGTACTTC. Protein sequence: CASSPKQDSYEQYF.

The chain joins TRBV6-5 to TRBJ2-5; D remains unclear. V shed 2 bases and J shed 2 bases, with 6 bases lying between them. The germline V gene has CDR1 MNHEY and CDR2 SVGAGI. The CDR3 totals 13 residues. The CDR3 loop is CASSYHTQETQYF. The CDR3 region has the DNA TGTGCCAGCAGTTACCACACGCAAGAGACCCAGTACTTC.

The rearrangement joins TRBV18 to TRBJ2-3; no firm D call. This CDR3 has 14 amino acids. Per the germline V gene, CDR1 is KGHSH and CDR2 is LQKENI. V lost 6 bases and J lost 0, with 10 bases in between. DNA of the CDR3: TGTGCCAGCTCGCCGCAGTATAGCACAGATACGCAGTATTTT. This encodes CASSPQYSTDTQYF.

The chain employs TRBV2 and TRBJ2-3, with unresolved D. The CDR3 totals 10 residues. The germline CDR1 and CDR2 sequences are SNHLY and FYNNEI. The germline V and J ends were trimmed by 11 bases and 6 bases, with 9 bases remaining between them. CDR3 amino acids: CASQVDTQYF. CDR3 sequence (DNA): TGTGCCTCCCAGGTGGATACGCAGTATTTT.

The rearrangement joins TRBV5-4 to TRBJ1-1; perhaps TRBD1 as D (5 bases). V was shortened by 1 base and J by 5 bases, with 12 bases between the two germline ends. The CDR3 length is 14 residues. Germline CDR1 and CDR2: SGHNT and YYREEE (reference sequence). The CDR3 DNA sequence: TGTGCCAGCAGCTTGCAGGGAGGTATGACTGAAGCTTTCTTT. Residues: CASSLQGGMTEAFF.

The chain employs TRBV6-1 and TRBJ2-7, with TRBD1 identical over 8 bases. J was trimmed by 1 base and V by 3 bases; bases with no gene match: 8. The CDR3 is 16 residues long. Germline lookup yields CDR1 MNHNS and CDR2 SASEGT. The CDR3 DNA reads TGTGCCAGCAGTGACCGGGACAGGAAAGAATCCTACGAGCAGTACTTC. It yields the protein CASSDRDRKESYEQYF.

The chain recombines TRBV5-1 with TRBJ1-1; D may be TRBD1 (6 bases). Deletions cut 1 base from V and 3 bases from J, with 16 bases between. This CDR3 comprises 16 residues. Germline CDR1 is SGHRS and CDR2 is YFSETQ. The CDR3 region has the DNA TGCGCCAGCAGCTTGTATGGGGGGGCATCGGACACTGAAGCTTTCTTT. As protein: CASSLYGGASDTEAFF.